The 20 T cell receptor beta chains given below trace back to one sample, sequenced in a study of CD8+ T cells in alopecia areata. The sequencing template was cDNA reverse transcribed from extracted RNA. The table came from immunoSEQ multiplex PCR; TCRdb's copy has only in-frame clones and leaves some out. The sample lists about 130,000 clones; roughly 61% were seen once. The source material was CD4+ T cells sorted from blood, sampled at week 0. All receptors derive from a human donor with alopecia areata.

The rearrangement joins TRBV19 to TRBJ2-2, with 12 bases lining up with TRBD1. The V gene end was trimmed by 10 bases and the J gene end by 5 bases; junction bases not matched to a gene: 5. The CDR3 is 14 amino acids. The germline V gene has CDR1 LNHDA and CDR2 SQIVND (reference sequence). This CDR3 is CAIRDRGPTGELFF. In nucleotides, the CDR3 is TGTGCCATACGGGACAGGGGGCCAACCGGGGAGCTGTTTTTT.

The V and J genes are TRBV29-1 and TRBJ2-1; D is unclear. In germline, CDR1 is SQVTM, CDR2 ANQGSEA. CDR3 size: 10 residues. Trimming removed 5 bases from V and 7 bases from J, with 6 bases in between. This CDR3 is CSVFSNEQFF. The DNA of the CDR3 is TGCAGCGTTTTTTCTAATGAGCAGTTCTTC.

This rearrangement joins TRBV28 to TRBJ2-7, with D uncertain. Between the trimmed V and J ends, which lost 3 bases and 3 bases, there was a span of 9 bases. Germline-derived CDR1 and CDR2 are MDHEN and SYDVKM. CDR3 length: 13 residues. The CDR3 reads CASSFSNSYEQYF. The CDR3, as DNA: TGTGCCAGCAGTTTTTCAAACAGCTACGAGCAGTACTTC.

This clone was observed a few times. V usage is TRBV29-1 and J usage is TRBJ2-3; TRBD2 agrees at 11 bases. Germline lookup yields CDR1 SQVTM and CDR2 ANQGSEA. CDR3 length: 14 residues. The V and J ends lost 6 bases and 1 base, in that order; junction bases with no gene match: 3. The CDR3 region has the DNA TGCAGCGTCCCGGGACTAGCGGGCACAGATACGCAGTATTTT. This sequence encodes CSVPGLAGTDTQYF.

Worth noting for this clone: The junction and the germline gene differ at one end; a read error may be behind it. V usage is TRBV7-2 and J usage is TRBJ2-7; 9 positions agree with TRBD2. Germline V gene sequence: CDR1 SGHTA, CDR2 FQGNSA. The CDR3 consists of 15 residues. The CDR3 protein is CASSLAGSYSYEQYF. The CDR3 nucleotides are TGTGCCAGCAGCCTAGCGGGGTCGTACTCCTACGAGCAGTACTTC. Complete variable domain (other parts from reference TRBV7-2 and TRBJ2-7): GAGVSQSPSNKVTEKGKDVELRCDPISGHTALYWYRQSLGQGLEFLIYFQGNSAPDKSGLPSDRFSAERTGGSVSTLTIQRTQQEDSAVYLCASSLAGSYSYEQYFGPGTRLTVT.

This rearrangement joins TRBV20-1 to TRBJ2-7; D remains ambiguous. Germline V lookup: CDR1 DFQATT, CDR2 SNEGSKA (reference sequence). CDR3 size: 11 residues. V dropped 5 bases and J dropped 3 bases, with 8 bases sitting between them. The CDR3 region is CSAVRSYEQYF. CDR3 bases: TGCAGTGCTGTCCGGAGCTACGAGCAGTACTTC.

This rearrangement joins TRBV2 to TRBJ1-5; TRBD1 aligns across 10 bases. The germline V gene has CDR1 SNHLY and CDR2 FYNNEI. CDR3 length equals 14 residues. V shed 3 bases and J 7 bases; nucleotides not matched to a gene: 3. The CDR3 here is CASSEDRGGQPQHF. CDR3 nucleotide sequence: TGTGCCAGCAGTGAGGACAGGGGGGGACAGCCCCAGCATTTT.

There are a few counts of this clone. V is TRBV5-4 and J is TRBJ1-2; a possible D gene is TRBD1 (6 bases). CDR1 SGHNT and CDR2 YYREEE come from the germline V gene (reference sequence). V gave up 2 bases and J gave up 2 bases, with 10 bases separating them. The CDR3 is 14 residues long. This CDR3 reads CASSLSGVNYGYTF. As DNA, the CDR3 is TGTGCCAGCAGCTTATCAGGGGTCAACTATGGCTACACCTTC. Supplemented by reference TRBV5-4 and TRBJ1-2, the full variable domain reads ETGVTQSPTHLIKTRGQQVTLRCSSQSGHNTVSWYQQALGQGPQFIFQYYREEENGRGNFPPRFSGLQFPNYSSELNVNALELDDSALYLCASSLSGVNYGYTFGSGTRLTVV.

Comments on this clone: In this CDR3 the conserved last residue, phenylalanine or tryptophan, is missing, so a read error is likely. The CDR3 DNA follows: TGCAGCGCCAAAGGGCAAATGAACACTGAAGCTTTCCTT. It yields the protein CSAKGQMNTEAFL. This sequence joins TRBV29-1 and TRBJ1-1; D gene uncertain. Trimming stripped 7 bases from V and 0 bases from J, with 12 bases between. The CDR3 is made up of 13 amino acids. Germline loops: CDR1 SQVTM, CDR2 ANQGSEA.

The chain is built from TRBV4-3 and TRBJ1-2; D uncertain. Germline assignment: CDR1 LGHNA and CDR2 YSLEER. Between the trimmed V and J ends, which lost 0 bases and 5 bases, there was a span of 16 bases. This CDR3 spans 16 amino acids. CDR3 bases: TGCGCCAGCAGCCAAGAAAGTATGGAAGTCATTTATGGCTACACCTTC. The encoded protein is CASSQESMEVIYGYTF.

The chain has TRBV28 and TRBJ2-1; the match to TRBD2 covers 8 bases. Germline CDR1 MDHEN, CDR2 SYDVKM. The CDR3 totals 15 residues. Losses at the gene ends were 6 bases for V and 0 bases for J; bases not matched to a gene: 4. The CDR3 DNA is TGTGCCAGCAGGAGCGGGGGCCGCTCCTACAATGAGCAGTTCTTC. This encodes CASRSGGRSYNEQFF.

This clone was observed a handful of times. This chain connects TRBV7-2 to TRBJ1-2, with TRBD1 matching 7 bases. Looked up from germline, CDR1 is SGHTA and CDR2 is FQGNSA. CDR3 length equals 17 residues. Trimming removed 6 bases from V and 2 bases from J; junction bases left unmatched: 15. The CDR3 coding sequence is TGTGCCAGCAGACCGCCAACTCTAGGGACAGCCAACTATGGCTACACCTTC. It is translated as CASRPPTLGTANYGYTF.

The chain has TRBV7-3 and TRBJ2-1; D perhaps matches TRBD2 (6 bases). The CDR3 is 15 amino acids. V gave up 4 bases and J gave up 6 bases, with 16 bases separating them. Looked up from germline, CDR1 is SGHTA and CDR2 is FQGTGA. The CDR3 DNA sequence: TGTGCCAGCAGCTCGACTCCGGGACTCATCAATGAGCAGTTCTTC. Encoded protein: CASSSTPGLINEQFF.

In nucleotides, the CDR3 is TGTGCCAGCAGTACCCAAGAGACCCAGTACTTC. It translates to CASSTQETQYF. The chain carries TRBV14 and TRBJ2-5; D is undetermined. Germline V gene lookup returns CDR1 SGHDN and CDR2 FVKESK. Trimming took 6 bases from V and 1 from J, leaving 3 bases between them. The CDR3 sequence is 11 residues long.

This chain joins TRBV7-2 and TRBJ1-5, with 7 bases that match TRBD1. The J segment lost 6 bases and the V segment lost 1 base, leaving 6 bases of the junction unmatched. CDR3 length equals 15 residues. CDR1 and CDR2 (germline): SGHTA, FQGNSA. The CDR3 reads CASSLETGRRQPQHF. Written as DNA, the CDR3 is TGTGCCAGCAGCTTAGAGACAGGGAGGCGTCAGCCCCAGCATTTT.

The chain couples TRBV6-5 to TRBJ1-2; a weak D match, TRBD1 (5 bases). V was clipped by 2 bases and J by 10 bases, with 11 bases between them. Germline CDR1 is MNHEY and CDR2 is SVGAGI. The CDR3 runs 12 residues. CDR3 sequence (DNA): TGTGCCAGCAGTTACCAGGGTGCCCACTACACCTTC. Translating gives CASSYQGAHYTF.

The chain uses TRBV2 and TRBJ2-3, with D perhaps matching TRBD1 (5 bases). The CDR3 totals 14 residues. V shed 8 bases and J shed 0 bases, with 12 bases lying between them. The germline V gene has CDR1 SNHLY and CDR2 FYNNEI. The CDR3 loop reads CASLGHRSTDTQYF. The CDR3 bases are TGTGCCAGCCTAGGACATCGGAGCACAGATACGCAGTATTTT.

Only a few counts were recorded for this clone. Different DNA sequences within this sample yield the same CDR3. The rearrangement uses TRBV2 and TRBJ1-1, with D perhaps matching TRBD1 (5 bases). This CDR3 has 13 amino acids. Trimming cost V 4 bases and J 8 bases, with 14 bases left between them. Germline V gene data show CDR1 as SNHLY and CDR2 as FYNNEI. The CDR3 region is CASSGQGSTEAFF. The DNA for the CDR3 is TGTGCCAGCAGTGGGCAGGGCAGCACAGAAGCTTTCTTT.

This clone was detected a few times. This rearrangement joins TRBV7-2 to TRBJ2-5; 8 nucleotides line up with TRBD1. This CDR3 has 14 residues. J gave up 5 bases and V 3 bases, and 5 bases lay outside the gene matches. Germline V lookup: CDR1 SGHTA, CDR2 FQGNSA. This chain's CDR3 is CASSFTGGWETQYF. CDR3 nucleotide sequence: TGTGCCAGCAGCTTTACAGGGGGTTGGGAGACCCAGTACTTC.

V gene TRBV5-1 combines with J gene TRBJ2-2; a possible D gene is TRBD1 (5 bases). This CDR3 is built from 15 residues. The germline CDR1 and CDR2 sequences are SGHRS and YFSETQ. Trimming shortened V by 2 bases and J by 0 bases, and 8 bases separated the two germline ends. CDR3 DNA sequence: TGCGCCAGCAGCTTAGGACACCCGAACACCGGGGAGCTGTTTTTT. Residues: CASSLGHPNTGELFF.